What follows are 7 T cell receptor beta chains derived from one specimen sequenced in a study of cytomegalovirus exposure and HLA in healthy donors. PCR employed 60 Vbeta and 13 Jbeta primers. TCRdb's copy holds only in-frame clones and misses some; the assay was immunoSEQ multiplex PCR. The table includes about 190,000 clones, approximately 80% detected once. Input material: PBMCs. The receptor set was obtained from a woman younger than 45 in good health and CMV-seropositive.

The genes are TRBV9 and TRBJ1-1; TRBD1 might be the D (6 bases). The CDR3 covers 15 residues. The ends were cut back, 0 bases at V and 1 base at J, with 10 bases in the middle. From germline, CDR1 is SGDLS and CDR2 YYNGEE. CDR3 residues: CASSVVGDTNTEAFF. DNA for the CDR3: TGTGCCAGCAGCGTAGTGGGGGACACGAACACTGAAGCTTTCTTT. The full variable domain, completed using reference TRBV9 and TRBJ1-1, is DSGVTQTPKHLITATGQRVTLRCSPRSGDLSVYWYQQSLDQGLQFLIQYYNGEERAKGNILERFSAQQFPDLHSELNLSSLELGDSALYFCASSVVGDTNTEAFFGQGTRLTVV.

V and J are TRBV19 and TRBJ2-5; TRBD2 might be the D (6 bases). Germline V gene data show CDR1 as LNHDA and CDR2 as SQIVND (reference sequence). Trimming stripped 2 bases from V and 3 bases from J, with 13 bases between. The CDR3 length is 15 residues. CDR3 sequence reads: CASSITGLVEETQYF. Here the CDR3 DNA reads TGTGCCAGTAGTATAACGGGACTGGTCGAAGAGACCCAGTACTTC. Together with reference TRBV19 and TRBJ2-5, the CDR3 gives the full variable domain: DGGITQSPKYLFRKEGQNVTLSCEQNLNHDAMYWYRQDPGQGLRLIYYSQIVNDFQKGDIAEGYSVSREKKESFPLTVTSAQKNPTAFYLCASSITGLVEETQYFGPGTRLLVL.

This clone was observed a handful of times. The sample carries other DNA sequences with the same CDR3. CDR3 bases: TGTGCCAGTAGACTAGCGGATGGCTACACCTTC. This gives the protein CASRLADGYTF. The rearrangement uses TRBV19 and TRBJ1-2; D unresolved. The CDR3 extends over 11 amino acids. Germline V lookup: CDR1 LNHDA, CDR2 SQIVND (reference sequence). V was clipped by 6 bases and J by 6 bases, with 8 bases between them.

The chain links TRBV2 to TRBJ2-3; 7 nucleotides match TRBD1. Germline V gives CDR1 SNHLY, CDR2 FYNNEI. With 9 bases clipped from V and 5 bases from J, the junction kept 5 bases outside the gene matches. The CDR3 loop spans 12 amino acids. CDR3 residues: CASTPGGDTQYF. The CDR3, as DNA: TGTGCCAGTACGCCAGGGGGAGATACGCAGTATTTT.

The chain couples TRBV2 to TRBJ2-1, with 9 bases identical to TRBD1. V shed 4 bases and J 1 base; nucleotides not matched to a gene: 2. The germline CDR1 and CDR2 sequences are SNHLY and FYNNEI. This CDR3 contains 15 residues. The CDR3 region has the DNA TGTGCCAGCAGTGTAGGACAGGGGTCCTACAATGAGCAGTTCTTC. This translates into CASSVGQGSYNEQFF. Full variable domain (missing parts from reference TRBV2 and TRBJ2-1): EPEVTQTPSHQVTQMGQEVILRCVPISNHLYFYWYRQILGQKVEFLVSFYNNEISEKSEIFDDQFSVERPDGSNFTLKIRSTKLEDSAMYFCASSVGQGSYNEQFFGPGTRLTVL.

The V and J genes are TRBV29-1 and TRBJ2-7, with 7 bases fitting TRBD2. CDR1 is SQVTM, CDR2 ANQGSEA, per germline. The trim removed 6 bases at V and 7 bases at J, leaving 12 bases unmatched. The CDR3 totals 13 residues. CDR3 loop: CSVHAGDAGEQYF. The CDR3, as DNA: TGCAGCGTCCACGCGGGGGATGCGGGTGAGCAGTACTTC.

About this clone: A read error may account for a junction end that differs from germline. The V and J genes are TRBV23-1 and TRBJ1-2; no definite D call. TRBV23-1 is an ORF for which the function is uncertain. CDR3 size: 11 residues. As DNA, the CDR3 is TGCGCCAGCAGTCAAGTAAATGGCTGCACCTTC. Encoded protein: CASSQVNGCTF.